Below are 8 T cell receptor beta chains sequenced from a single sample in a study of PD-L1 blockade in urothelial cancer. Sequencing used immunoSEQ multiplex PCR; TCRdb keeps in-frame clones, though not all of them. The sample lists 72,000 or so clones, roughly 90% occurring once. Time point reported: peripheral blood 6 weeks after treatment start. The sequences come from PBMCs, collected around atezolizumab (anti-PD-L1) treatment. These receptors were obtained from a man in his sixties with urothelial cancer.

CDR3 in amino acids: CASSLEGLISSYNEQFF. Here the CDR3 DNA reads TGCGCCAGCAGCTTGGAGGGACTAATCAGCTCCTACAATGAGCAGTTCTTC. The chain joins TRBV5-1 to TRBJ2-1; 7 bases fit TRBD2. The germline V gene encodes CDR1 SGHRS and CDR2 YFSETQ. V lost 0 bases to trimming and J lost 0 bases; unmatched junction nucleotides: 6. This CDR3 is built from 17 residues. Filled out from reference TRBV5-1 and TRBJ2-1, the complete variable domain reads KAGVTQTPRYLIKTRGQQVTLSCSPISGHRSVSWYQQTPGQGLQFLFEYFSETQRNKGNFPGRFSGRQFSNSRSEMNVSTLELGDSALYLCASSLEGLISSYNEQFFGPGTRLTVL.

V and J are TRBV6-4 and TRBJ1-2; perhaps TRBD1 as D (6 bases). There are 14 residues in the CDR3. Looked up from germline, CDR1 is MRHNA and CDR2 is SNTAGT. Trimming cost V 6 bases and J 6 bases, with 17 bases left between them. In DNA, the CDR3 is TGTGCCAGCAGCGCCGAACGGACAGCCAATGGCTACACCTTC. This gives the protein CASSAERTANGYTF.

This chain links TRBV2 with TRBJ2-5; D is unclear. The CDR3 totals 12 residues. The germline V and J ends were trimmed by 7 bases and 4 bases, with 10 bases remaining between them. Germline V gives CDR1 SNHLY, CDR2 FYNNEI. This CDR3 reads CASKALGETQYF. CDR3 bases: TGTGCCAGCAAGGCCCTAGGAGAGACCCAGTACTTC.

The chain employs TRBV5-1 and TRBJ2-7; 12 bases match TRBD2. Germline CDR1 SGHRS, CDR2 YFSETQ. V shed 1 base and J 2 bases; nucleotides not matched to a gene: 1. The CDR3 spans 15 residues. CDR3 sequence: CASSLTSGGTYEQYF. The CDR3 nucleotides are TGCGCCAGCAGCTTGACTAGCGGGGGGACCTACGAGCAGTACTTC.

This clone was picked up a small number of times. The J gene is TRBJ2-3, the V gene TRBV29-1; D perhaps matches TRBD2 (6 bases). The V end was cut by 4 bases, the J end by 6 bases, with 14 bases between. Germline-derived CDR1 and CDR2 are SQVTM and ANQGSEA. This CDR3 spans 13 amino acids. The chain's CDR3 is CSVVGGGTDTQYF. The CDR3 DNA reads TGCAGCGTTGTAGGTGGGGGGACCGATACGCAGTATTTT.

The V and J genes are TRBV4-1 and TRBJ2-1; the match to TRBD1 covers 8 bases. After removal of 0 bases from V and 9 bases from J, the junction contained 10 bases not matched to a gene. This CDR3 contains 16 residues. Germline values: CDR1 MGHRA, CDR2 YSYEKL. The CDR3 spells CASSQDGDRKWGEQFF. CDR3 DNA sequence: TGCGCCAGCAGCCAAGATGGGGACAGGAAATGGGGTGAGCAGTTCTTC.

The chain joins TRBV28 to TRBJ1-5; TRBD1 agrees at 9 bases. The CDR3 is made up of 15 amino acids. CDR1 MDHEN and CDR2 SYDVKM come from the germline V gene. V lost 4 bases to trimming and J lost 5 bases; unmatched junction nucleotides: 6. Written as DNA, the CDR3 is TGTGCCAGCAGTTCAACCGGGACAGGGTATCAGCCCCAGCATTTT. Translating gives CASSSTGTGYQPQHF. Supplemented by reference TRBV28 and TRBJ1-5, the full variable domain reads DVKVTQSSRYLVKRTGEKVFLECVQDMDHENMFWYRQDPGLGLRLIYFSYDVKMKEKGDIPEGYSVSREKKERFSLILESASTNQTSMYLCASSSTGTGYQPQHFGDGTRLSIL.

The chain uses TRBV6-1 and TRBJ2-7; maybe TRBD1 (5 bases). V was cut by 6 bases and J by 0 bases, with 15 bases left in between. From germline, CDR1 is MNHNS and CDR2 SASEGT. This CDR3 has 15 residues. The CDR3 nucleotides are TGTGCCAGCAGCCCCCTCAGGGTAGGCTCCTACGAGCAGTACTTC. Encoded protein: CASSPLRVGSYEQYF.